This TCR beta chain was obtained from a study of blood T cells in healthy people across ages. Looked up from germline, CDR1 is MGHRA and CDR2 is YSYEKL. The CDR3 has 17 amino acids. The V and J ends lost 5 bases and 6 bases, in that order; junction bases with no gene match: 9. Primed by a sample-barcoded 5' primer and a J-beta primer mix, a second PCR proceeded for about 6 to 11 cycles. TCRdb re-called the 5' RACE reads with MiXCR, one entry per CDR3 protein. The repertoire has approximately 820,000 distinct CDR3 sequences, around 42% of them found once; the top ten carry about 21%. Sequencing was done on a sample of blood. V and J are TRBV4-1 and TRBJ2-1, with TRBD2 identical over 14 bases. This TCR was recovered from a man between 60 and 75 years old in good health. The CDR3 bases are TGCGCCAGCAGCGCCATGACTAGCGGGGGGGCCAGCAATGAGCAGTTCTTC. Translating gives CASSAMTSGGASNEQFF.